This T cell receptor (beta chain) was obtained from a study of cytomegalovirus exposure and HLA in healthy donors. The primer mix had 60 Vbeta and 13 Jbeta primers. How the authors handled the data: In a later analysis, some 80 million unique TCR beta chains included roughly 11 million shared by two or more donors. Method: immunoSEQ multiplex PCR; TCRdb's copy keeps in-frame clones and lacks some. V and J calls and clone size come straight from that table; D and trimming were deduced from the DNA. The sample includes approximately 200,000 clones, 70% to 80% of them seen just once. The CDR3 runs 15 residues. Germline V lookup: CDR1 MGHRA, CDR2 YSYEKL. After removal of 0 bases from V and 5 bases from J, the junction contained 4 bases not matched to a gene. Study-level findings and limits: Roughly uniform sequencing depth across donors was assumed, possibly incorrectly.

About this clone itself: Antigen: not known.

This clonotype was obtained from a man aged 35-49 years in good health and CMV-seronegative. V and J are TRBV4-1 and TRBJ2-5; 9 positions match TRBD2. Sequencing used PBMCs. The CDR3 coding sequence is TGCGCCAGCAGCCAAGAGCGGGGGGGCCTGGAGACCCAGTACTTC. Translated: CASSQERGGLETQYF.